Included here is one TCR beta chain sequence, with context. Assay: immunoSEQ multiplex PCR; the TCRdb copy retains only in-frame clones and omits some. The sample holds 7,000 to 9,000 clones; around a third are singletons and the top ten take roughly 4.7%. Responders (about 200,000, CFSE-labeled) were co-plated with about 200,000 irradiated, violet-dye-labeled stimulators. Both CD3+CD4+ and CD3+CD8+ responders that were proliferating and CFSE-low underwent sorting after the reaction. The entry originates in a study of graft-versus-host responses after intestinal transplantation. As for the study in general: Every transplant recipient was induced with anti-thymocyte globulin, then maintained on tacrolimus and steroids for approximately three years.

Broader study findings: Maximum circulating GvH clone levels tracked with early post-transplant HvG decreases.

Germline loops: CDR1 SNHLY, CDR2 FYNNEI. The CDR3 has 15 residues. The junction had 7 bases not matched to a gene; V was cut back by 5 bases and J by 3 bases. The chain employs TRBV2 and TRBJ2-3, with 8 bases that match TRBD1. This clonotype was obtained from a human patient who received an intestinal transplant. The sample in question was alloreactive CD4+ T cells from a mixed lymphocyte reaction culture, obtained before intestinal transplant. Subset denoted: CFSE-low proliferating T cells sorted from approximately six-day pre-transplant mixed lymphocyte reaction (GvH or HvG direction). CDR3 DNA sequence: TGTGCCAGCAGTCTTCGGACAGGGACGACAGATACGCAGTATTTT. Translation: CASSLRTGTTDTQYF.